Sequencing of this TCR beta chain was carried out in a study of regulatory T cells in long-lasting Graves disease. The ends were cut back, 0 bases at V and 7 bases at J, with 16 bases in the middle. CDR3 size: 15 residues. CDR1 DFQATT and CDR2 SNEGSKA come from the germline V gene (reference sequence). Many counts were recorded for this clonotype. This sample's time point: newly diagnosed GD, antithyroid drugs for less than 3 months. Isolated PBMC RNA provided the starting material for the TCR library. Construction of the TCR beta libraries employed iRepertoire HTBI primers in conjunction with Arm-PCR of CDR3 regions. TCRdb called the multiplex PCR reads again in MiXCR, with one record for every CDR3 protein. Of 400,000 to 550,000 distinct CDR3 sequences in the sample, 16% were seen once. The data were also submitted as part of a second study, on T cells in Graves' hyperthyroidism and ophthalmopathy.

The V and J genes are TRBV20-1 and TRBJ1-5; D gene uncertain. Source: peripheral blood mononuclear cells (PBMCs), taken at new diagnosis, from a patient treated with antithyroid drugs. This receptor was obtained from a woman aged 30 to 39 with Graves disease. CDR3 in DNA: TGCAGTGCTAGAGATCTTCTACCGGGTGGGCAGCCCCAGCATTTT. It specifies CSARDLLPGGQPQHF.